This TCR beta chain appears in the sequencing data of a study of low-dose radiotherapy and immunotherapy resistance in tumors. Study information: Cohort 1 got 0.5 Gy per fraction every 2 weeks, 6.5 Gy in total. The study gave patients oral aspirin 300 mg daily for four cycles from cycle 1 day 1.

Specified time point: before trial treatment. Inclusion covered patients whose advanced solid tumors lacked tumor-infiltrating lymphocytes. The CDR3 extends over 14 amino acids. Trimming at V came to 0 bases and at J to 5 bases, leaving 2 bases not matched to a gene. The germline V gene has CDR1 SGHRS and CDR2 YFSETQ. Gene-specific TRAV and TRBV primers were used for first-strand cDNA, covering alpha and beta chains. TCRs were put through approximately 20 PCR cycles of amplification with Phusion. A constant-region primer and the V-primer adapter served as the primer pair. In vitro transcription served to amplify the isolated mRNA. From the reads, TCRdb called clonotypes with MiXCR, one entry per CDR3 protein. In the table there are 60,000 or so distinct CDR3 sequences, approximately 26% of which are singletons.

The chain combines TRBV5-1 with TRBJ2-7; 10 positions agree with TRBD1. This TCR derives from a male donor with rectosigmoid adenocarcinoma. The sample in question was PBMCs, obtained before treatment. The CDR3 DNA sequence: TGCGCCAGCAGCTTGGGACAGGGGGCCCACGAGCAGTACTTC. Translating gives CASSLGQGAHEQYF.